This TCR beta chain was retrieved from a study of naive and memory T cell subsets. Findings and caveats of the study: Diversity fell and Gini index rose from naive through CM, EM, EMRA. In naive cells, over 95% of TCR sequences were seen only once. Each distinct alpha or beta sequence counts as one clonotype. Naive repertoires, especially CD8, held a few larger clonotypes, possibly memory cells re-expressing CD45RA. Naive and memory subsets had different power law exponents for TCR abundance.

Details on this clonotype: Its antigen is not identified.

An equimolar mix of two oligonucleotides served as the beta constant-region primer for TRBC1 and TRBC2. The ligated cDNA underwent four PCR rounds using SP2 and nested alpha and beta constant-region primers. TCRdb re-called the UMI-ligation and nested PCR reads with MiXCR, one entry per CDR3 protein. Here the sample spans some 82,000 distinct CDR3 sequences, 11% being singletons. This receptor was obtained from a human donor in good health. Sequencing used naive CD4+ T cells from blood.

Here the CDR3 reads CASSGLAGRDEQFF. The CDR3 bases are TGCGCCAGCTCCGGACTAGCGGGGAGAGATGAGCAGTTCTTC. The gene calls are TRBV5-1 and TRBJ2-1; TRBD2 matches at 12 bases. Germline lookup yields CDR1 SGHRS and CDR2 YFSETQ. The CDR3 has 14 residues. V was pared by 7 bases and J by 8 bases, with 7 bases of the junction left unmatched.